The subject of this entry is one T cell receptor (beta chain). Germline loops: CDR1 MNHNS, CDR2 SASEGT. V lost 3 bases, J lost 3 bases, and 8 bases stayed unmatched. The CDR3 consists of 16 residues. Checkpoint therapy with ipilimumab 1 mg/kg began 14 to 28 days after transplant. This entry comes from a study of ipilimumab plus nivolumab after autologous stem cell transplantation. Profiling relied on immunoSEQ multiplex PCR, and the TCRdb table lists in-frame clones only, not all of them. The sample holds approximately 20,000 clones; 74% are singletons and the top ten take around 25%. The rearrangement links TRBV6-1 to TRBJ1-2; 9 bases are shared with TRBD1. The source was PBMCs, collected in a trial of ipilimumab plus nivolumab as post-transplant consolidation. The TCR sequence derives from a male donor with diffuse large B-cell lymphoma. The CDR3 nucleotides are TGTGCCAGCAGTGATCAAGGACAGGGGTGGTACTATGGCTACACCTTC. Translated: CASSDQGQGWYYGYTF.